The rows below give T cell receptor beta chains drawn from one sample of a study of blood T cells in healthy people across ages. In TCRdb, the 5' RACE reads were re-called with MiXCR into one record per CDR3 protein. The sample records roughly 500,000 distinct CDR3 sequences, 20% to 30% being singletons. Another study also made use of these data, one on T cells of mothers and their children.

The material sequenced was blood. The receptor set was obtained from a boy aged 5 to 17 in good health. The CDR3 runs from the conserved cysteine through the conserved F or W. D genes are given only for firm matches. Not every row has a clone size; where given, it reads once, few, many or a size class.

clone size,D gene,V gene,J gene,CDR3 DNA,CDR3 protein
-,-,TRBV7-9,TRBJ2-1,TGTGCCAGCAGCTTAAAGGGTACTAGGGGGGGAGATGAGCAGTTCTTC,CASSLKGTRGGDEQFF
few,-,TRBV20-1,TRBJ2-2,TGCAGTGCTAGAGATCTACAAGAGAACACCGGGGAGCTGTTTTTT,CSARDLQENTGELFF
few,-,TRBV2,TRBJ1-6,TGTGCCAGCAGTATTCCCGAGGAGGGAAATTCACCCCTCCACTTT,CASSIPEEGNSPLHF
-,-,TRBV6-1,TRBJ2-3,TGTGCCAGCAAGGCTAGCAGGAATATCCTGGATACGCAGTATTTT,CASKASRNILDTQYF
-,TRBD2,TRBV28,TRBJ2-3,TGTGCCAGCAGTTCCCCGCCCCTCCGACTAGCGGGGGGAAGCACAGATACGCAGTATTTT,CASSSPPLRLAGGSTDTQYF
few,-,TRBV6-5,TRBJ1-6,TGTGCCAGCAGTACAAAGACAGCATCTAATTCACCCCTCCACTTT,CASSTKTASNSPLHF
few,-,TRBV9,TRBJ1-6,TGTGCCAGCAGCGTTATGGCTGGTGGTTCACCCCTCCACTTT,CASSVMAGGSPLHF
few,TRBD2,TRBV18,TRBJ2-1,TGTGCCAGCTCACCGGCTAGAGGGCTAGCGGACAATGAGCAGTTCTTC,CASSPARGLADNEQFF
-,TRBD1,TRBV25-1,TRBJ1-2,TGTGCCAGCAGTGAAAGGGGGCAGTGGGGCTACACCTTC,CASSERGQWGYTF
few,-,TRBV11-2,TRBJ2-7,TGTGCCAGCAGCCTAAGGACTGGGGGGTTCACCTACGAGCAGTACTTC,CASSLRTGGFTYEQYF
few,TRBD1,TRBV6-5,TRBJ1-5,TGTGCCAGCAGTCCCGACAGGGCGGGACAGCCCCAGCATTTT,CASSPDRAGQPQHF
-,-,TRBV28,TRBJ2-7,TGTGCCAGCAGTTTGACCGGGATCCTCTACGAGCAGTACTTC,CASSLTGILYEQYF
few,TRBD1,TRBV2,TRBJ1-1,TGTGCCAGCGAAGGAGGACAGGGGAACACTGAAGCTTTCTTT,CASEGGQGNTEAFF
few,-,TRBV3-1,TRBJ2-3,TGTGCCAGCAGCCAAGGAGCGGCCGGACAGTATTTT,CASSQGAAGQYF
-,-,TRBV3-1,TRBJ1-5,TGTGCCAGCAGCCAAGGGCAGGGAGGGCGACAGCCCCAGCATTTT,CASSQGQGGRQPQHF
-,-,TRBV27,TRBJ2-7,TGTGCCAGCAGTGTGGTGGGGTTCCCCTACGAGCAGTACTTC,CASSVVGFPYEQYF
-,-,TRBV5-1,TRBJ1-3,TGCGCCAGCAGCCAAGGGCGGACGTATAACAGCTCTGGAAACACCATATATTTT,CASSQGRTYNSSGNTIYF
few,-,TRBV3-1,TRBJ2-7,TGTGCCAGCAGCCTGACCGGGACGAGGCTGGCTGAGCAGTACTTC,CASSLTGTRLAEQYF
-,TRBD2,TRBV6-2/TRBV6-3,TRBJ2-7,TGTGCCAGCAGCCAATCGGCTAGCGGGGCAGACGGGCAGTACTTC,CASSQSASGADGQYF
-,TRBD1,TRBV9,TRBJ2-5,TGTGCCAGCAGCGTAGGAGGGACAGGGAGCGAGACCCAGTACTTC,CASSVGGTGSETQYF
many,-,TRBV7-8,TRBJ2-5,TGTGCCAGCAGCTTAGTGGTTACACTCCAAGAGACCCAGTACTTC,CASSLVVTLQETQYF
-,TRBD2,TRBV28,TRBJ2-1,TGTGCCAGCAGTTATGATTGGCAGAAAAAATTCGGGACTAGTAGCTCCAATGAGCAGTTCTTC,CASSYDWQKKFGTSSSNEQFF
-,-,TRBV7-2,TRBJ2-7,TGCGCCAGCAGCTTAGCGGTTATAAAGACTCTCTCCTACGAGCAGTACTTC,CASSLAVIKTLSYEQYF
-,TRBD2,TRBV6-2/TRBV6-3,TRBJ2-6,TGTGCCAGCAGCGAGACTAGCGGGATTTCTGGGGCCAACGTCCTGACTTTC,CASSETSGISGANVLTF
-,-,TRBV7-9,TRBJ2-5,TGTGCCAGCAGCTCGGCAAAACAAGAGACCCAGTACTTC,CASSSAKQETQYF
few,TRBD2,TRBV5-1,TRBJ2-1,TGCGCCAGCAGCTTGGAGACTAGCGGGAACGCTGAGCAGTTCTTC,CASSLETSGNAEQFF
-,TRBD2,TRBV29-1,TRBJ2-1,TGCAGCGTTGAAGATTGGACTAGCGGGGCCTACAATGAGCAGTTCTTC,CSVEDWTSGAYNEQFF
few,-,TRBV2,TRBJ2-7,TGTGCCAGCAACTCAGGGGGGGAATACGAGCAGCACTTC,CASNSGGEYEQHF
-,-,TRBV5-1,TRBJ2-3,TGCGCCAGCGAAGCCGGGACAACTGTCACAGATACGCAGTATTTT,CASEAGTTVTDTQYF
-,TRBD2,TRBV29-1,TRBJ2-2,TGCAGCGTTGCGGGGGGGGACACCGGGGAGCTGTTTTTT,CSVAGGDTGELFF
-,-,TRBV20-1,TRBJ1-6,TGCAGTGCTCTCTCTCCAGGGAGTGCGAATTCACCCCTCCACTTT,CSALSPGSANSPLHF